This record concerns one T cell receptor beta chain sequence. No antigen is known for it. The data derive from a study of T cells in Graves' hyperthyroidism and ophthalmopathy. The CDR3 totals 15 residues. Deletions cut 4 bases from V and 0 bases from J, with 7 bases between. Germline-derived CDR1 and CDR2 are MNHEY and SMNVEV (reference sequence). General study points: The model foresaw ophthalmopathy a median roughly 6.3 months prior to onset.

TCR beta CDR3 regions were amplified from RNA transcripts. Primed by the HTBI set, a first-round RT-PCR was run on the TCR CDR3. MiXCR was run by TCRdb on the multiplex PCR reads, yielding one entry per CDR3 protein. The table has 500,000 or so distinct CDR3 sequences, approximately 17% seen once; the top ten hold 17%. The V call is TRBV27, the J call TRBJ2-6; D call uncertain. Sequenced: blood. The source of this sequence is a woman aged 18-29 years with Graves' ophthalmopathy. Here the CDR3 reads CASSSIVSGANVLTF. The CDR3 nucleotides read TGTGCCAGCAGTTCTATTGTCTCTGGGGCCAACGTCCTGACTTTC.